Listed below are T cell receptor beta chains from one sample, sequenced in a study of T cell changes during pregnancy in multiple sclerosis. The repertoire was sequenced with immunoSEQ multiplex PCR; TCRdb's copy has only in-frame clones and lacks some. The sample shows around 64,000 clones, 80% to 95% of them seen only once. The sequencing here drew on CD4+ T cells from peripheral blood mononuclear cells, taken after pregnancy. These TCRs come from a female donor with multiple sclerosis, enrolled in a pregnancy study. Both conserved end residues are part of each CDR3. Fields, in order: clone size, CDR3 length, D gene, V gene, J gene, CDR3 protein, CDR3 DNA. A D gene is named only where the DNA matches it firmly. Clone size appears in some rows only: once, few, many, or a class for an expanded clone.

size: -
length: 14
D: -
V: TRBV15
J: TRBJ1-1
CDR3: CATSSRQWNTEAFF
DNA: TGTGCCACCAGCAGTAGACAGTGGAACACTGAAGCTTTCTTT

size: -
length: 17
D: -
V: TRBV9
J: TRBJ2-3
CDR3: CASSVEFSRTSTDTQYF
DNA: TGTGCCAGCAGCGTAGAATTTAGCCGCACTAGCACAGATACGCAGTATTTT

size: -
length: 15
D: -
V: TRBV18
J: TRBJ2-1
CDR3: CASSPVSSTINEQFF
DNA: TGTGCCAGCTCACCAGTATCATCGACTATCAATGAGCAGTTCTTC

size: once
length: 15
D: TRBD2
V: TRBV11-2
J: TRBJ2-5
CDR3: CASSNRVAGGETQYF
DNA: TGTGCCAGCAGTAACCGAGTAGCGGGAGGAGAGACCCAGTACTTC

size: -
length: 15
D: -
V: TRBV7-3
J: TRBJ2-1
CDR3: CASSLRGQNNNEQFF
DNA: TGTGCCAGCAGCTTACGTGGACAGAATAACAATGAGCAGTTCTTC

size: -
length: 18
D: TRBD1
V: TRBV11-1
J: TRBJ2-2
CDR3: CASSSEGQPQLGPGELFF
DNA: TGTGCCAGCAGCTCCGAGGGACAGCCTCAGCTGGGCCCCGGGGAGCTGTTTTTT

size: -
length: 14
D: TRBD1
V: TRBV30
J: TRBJ1-2
CDR3: CAWSLDRGPNGYTF
DNA: TGTGCCTGGAGCTTGGACAGGGGGCCGAATGGCTACACCTTC

size: -
length: 13
D: TRBD1
V: TRBV7-8
J: TRBJ2-1
CDR3: CASSFRDRGGQFF
DNA: TGTGCCAGCAGCTTCCGGGACAGGGGAGGGCAGTTCTTC

size: -
length: 13
D: -
V: TRBV2
J: TRBJ2-3
CDR3: CANSPSSTDTQYF
DNA: TGTGCCAACTCCCCTTCTAGCACAGATACGCAGTATTTT

size: -
length: 15
D: TRBD2
V: TRBV28
J: TRBJ2-1
CDR3: CASSVLAGIVPEQFF
DNA: TGTGCCAGCAGTGTTCTAGCGGGGATCGTACCTGAGCAGTTCTTC

size: -
length: 15
D: TRBD1
V: TRBV4-1
J: TRBJ1-2
CDR3: CASSQAGQGAFGYTF
DNA: TGCGCCAGCAGCCAAGCTGGACAGGGGGCTTTTGGCTACACCTTC

size: once
length: 14
D: TRBD2
V: TRBV7-2
J: TRBJ2-5
CDR3: CASSFGLVGETQYF
DNA: TGTGCCAGCAGTTTCGGACTAGTCGGCGAGACCCAGTACTTC

size: -
length: 14
D: -
V: TRBV2
J: TRBJ1-1
CDR3: CASRGGRMNTEAFF
DNA: TGTGCCAGCAGGGGGGGACGGATGAACACTGAAGCTTTCTTT

size: -
length: 17
D: TRBD1
V: TRBV4-2
J: TRBJ2-2
CDR3: CASSQALRTGETGELFF
DNA: TGTGCCAGCAGCCAAGCCTTACGGACAGGGGAAACCGGGGAGCTGTTTTTT

size: few
length: 16
D: -
V: TRBV4-2
J: TRBJ1-1
CDR3: CASSQGNRVRVTEAFF
DNA: TGTGCCAGCAGCCAAGGGAACAGGGTAAGAGTCACTGAAGCTTTCTTT

size: -
length: 15
D: -
V: TRBV7-8
J: TRBJ2-6
CDR3: CASSLKSSGANVLTF
DNA: TGTGCCAGCAGCTTAAAGAGCTCTGGGGCCAACGTCCTGACTTTC

size: few
length: 11
D: -
V: TRBV18
J: TRBJ1-1
CDR3: CASSQNTEAFF
DNA: TGTGCCAGCTCCCAGAACACTGAAGCTTTCTTT

size: -
length: 15
D: -
V: TRBV5-4
J: TRBJ1-2
CDR3: CASSSNLQGNYGYTF
DNA: TGTGCCAGCAGCTCGAACCTCCAGGGTAACTATGGCTACACCTTC

size: -
length: 14
D: TRBD1
V: TRBV14
J: TRBJ1-2
CDR3: CASSQEIQGYGYTF
DNA: TGTGCCAGCAGCCAAGAAATACAGGGGTATGGCTACACCTTC

size: -
length: 15
D: TRBD2
V: TRBV7-2
J: TRBJ2-1
CDR3: CASSSRLAGDLEQFF
DNA: TGTGCCAGCAGTTCGAGACTAGCGGGGGATTTAGAGCAGTTCTTC

size: -
length: 15
D: TRBD1
V: TRBV10-3
J: TRBJ2-7
CDR3: CAISERAGGTYEQYF
DNA: TGTGCCATCAGTGAGAGGGCAGGGGGTACCTACGAGCAGTACTTC

size: -
length: 11
D: -
V: TRBV29-1
J: TRBJ2-2
CDR3: CSGRQTGELFF
DNA: TGCAGCGGGCGGCAAACCGGGGAGCTGTTTTTT

size: -
length: 15
D: -
V: TRBV7-2
J: TRBJ2-7
CDR3: CASSPRRGARDEQYF
DNA: TGTGCCAGCAGCCCCCGACGGGGGGCTCGCGACGAGCAGTACTTC

size: -
length: 13
D: -
V: TRBV5-1
J: TRBJ1-5
CDR3: CASSLDGNQPQHF
DNA: TGCGCCAGCAGCTTGGACGGTAATCAGCCCCAGCATTTT

size: -
length: 13
D: -
V: TRBV2
J: TRBJ2-1
CDR3: CASSTRSYNEQFF
DNA: TGTGCCAGCAGTACGCGCTCCTACAATGAGCAGTTCTTC

size: -
length: 15
D: TRBD1
V: TRBV5-6
J: TRBJ2-5
CDR3: CATRLRGQGLETQYF
DNA: TGTGCCACCCGATTGCGGGGACAGGGGCTGGAGACCCAGTACTTC

size: -
length: 15
D: TRBD2
V: TRBV4-1
J: TRBJ2-7
CDR3: CASSQDWLAGLEQYF
DNA: TGCGCCAGCAGCCAAGATTGGCTAGCGGGACTCGAGCAGTACTTC